This T cell receptor beta chain was captured in a study of blood T cell repertoires in COVID-19. For the study at large: Specimens from acute and convalescent COVID-19 originated in the United States, Italy and Spain. T cells, B-cell-depleted T cells, or PBMCs provided the cDNA or gDNA that served as material.

Per the germline V gene, CDR1 is LGHDT and CDR2 is YNNKEL (reference sequence). This CDR3 has 15 amino acids. Trimming removed 3 bases at V and 4 bases at J, with 15 bases between. Per the original methods: Cell counts per sample came from amplifying reference gene primers. Profiled with immunoSEQ multiplex PCR; TCRdb holds only in-frame clones, not every one. D and trimming were read from the DNA, whereas the V and J calls and clone size are those reported in that table. The profile shows some 45,000 clones, around 93% of them singletons. This sequence originates from a human donor in a cohort sampled during active COVID-19. The chain uses TRBV3-1 (or the pseudogene TRBV3-2) and TRBJ1-2, with D tentatively TRBD1 (6 bases). The sample taken for sequencing was peripheral blood. The CDR3 loop reads CASSQLTGNVYGYTF. The CDR3, as DNA: TGTGCCAGCAGCCAGCTTACAGGGAACGTCTATGGCTACACCTTC.